Given below is one T cell receptor beta chain in context. J was trimmed by 7 bases and V by 0 bases; bases with no gene match: 6. The CDR3 consists of 14 residues. The V gene's germline CDR1 is SGHTA and CDR2 FQGNSA. Here immunoSEQ multiplex PCR was the method, and the copy in TCRdb shows in-frame clones only, minus some. This table has 75,000 to 100,000 clones, 85% to 95% appearing once. The data were taken from a study of technical replicates of blood from a handful of donors. The sample consisted of T cells isolated from PBMCs. The chain recombines TRBV7-2 with TRBJ2-7, with 7 bases lining up with TRBD2. The receptor's source is a human donor in good health. This CDR3 is CASSLAGGPEEQYF. DNA for the CDR3: TGTGCCAGCAGCTTAGCGGGAGGGCCAGAGGAGCAGTACTTC.